The 21 T cell receptor beta chains below come from one sample, sequenced in a study. TCRdb re-called the 5' RACE reads with MiXCR, one entry per CDR3 protein. Here the sample spans over 50,000 distinct CDR3 sequences, approximately 23% being singletons. Sequencing was performed on tumor-infiltrating naive CD4+ T cells sorted from the breast tumor. Subset of the sample: naive CD4+ T cells, CD4+CD45RA+CD25-. All receptors derive from a female donor with breast cancer.

The J gene is TRBJ2-2, the V gene TRBV6-2 or TRBV6-3; perhaps D is TRBD1 or TRBD2 (5 bases each). This CDR3 has 16 residues. V shed 0 bases and J shed 4 bases, with 12 bases lying between them. Per germline, CDR1 MNHEY and CDR2 SVGEGT. This CDR3 reads CASSYSTRAGTGELFF. As DNA, the CDR3 is TGTGCCAGCAGTTACTCAACCAGGGCGGGCACCGGGGAGCTGTTTTTT.

The chain has TRBV6-2 or TRBV6-3 and TRBJ2-7; 7 nucleotides line up with TRBD1. V lost 2 bases and J lost 2; bases outside the gene matches: 15. Germline V gene lookup returns CDR1 MNHEY and CDR2 SVGEGT. This CDR3 region has 18 residues. The CDR3 region is CASSYPYLPGTETYEQYF. In nucleotides, the CDR3 is TGTGCCAGCAGTTACCCTTACCTTCCCGGGACAGAAACCTACGAGCAGTACTTC.

This clonotype has only a few counts. CDR3 in DNA: TGCAGTGCCCCGGACTTAGAAGAGACCCAGTACTTC. It specifies CSAPDLEETQYF. The chain carries TRBV20-1 and TRBJ2-5, with D possibly TRBD2 on 5 matching bases. The CDR3 is 12 amino acids. The V end lost 6 bases, the J end lost 3 bases, and 11 bases lay between the germline ends. Per germline, CDR1 DFQATT and CDR2 SNEGSKA (reference sequence).

This clonotype was found a few times. The chain is built from TRBV28 and TRBJ2-3; 8 bases align to TRBD1. The CDR3 sequence is 15 residues long. V was pared by 7 bases and J by 0 bases, with 6 bases of the junction left unmatched. CDR1 is MDHEN, CDR2 SYDVKM, per germline. CDR3 nucleotide sequence: TGTGCCAGCATTAACAGGGGGTCTAGCACAGATACGCAGTATTTT. Residues: CASINRGSSTDTQYF.

This clonotype was found a few times. V is TRBV7-2 and J is TRBJ2-5, with D perhaps TRBD1 (6 bases). V gave up 4 bases and J gave up 4 bases, with 13 bases separating them. The CDR3 contains 14 residues. Germline CDR1 is SGHTA and CDR2 is FQGNSA. CDR3 bases: TGTGCCAGCAGCTCGATCCCAGGGGTAGAGACCCAGTACTTC. Its translation is CASSSIPGVETQYF.

CDR3 sequence: CASSSQQGSLAGYTF. In DNA, the CDR3 is TGTGCCAGCAGCTCTCAGCAGGGGTCGCTTGCGGGCTACACCTTC. This rearrangement joins TRBV7-6 to TRBJ1-2; maybe TRBD1 (6 bases). The V gene lost 4 bases and the J gene lost 8 bases, with 20 bases spanning the gap. Germline V CDR1 and CDR2: SGHVS, FNYEAQ. This CDR3 is built from 15 residues. Drawing the rest from reference TRBV7-6 and TRBJ1-2, the complete variable domain is GAGVSQSPRYKVTKRGQDVALRCDPISGHVSLYWYRQALGQGPEFLTYFNYEAQQDKSGLPNDRFSAERPEGSISTLTIQRTEQRDSAMYRCASSSQQGSLAGYTFGSGTRLTVV.

This clonotype was counted between two and nine times. The genes are TRBV7-6 and TRBJ2-5; D call uncertain. Trimming left V 1 base short and J 1 base short, with 7 bases between. The CDR3 extends over 14 amino acids. Per the germline V gene, CDR1 is SGHVS and CDR2 is FNYEAQ. This CDR3 reads CASSLELFQETQYF. As DNA, the CDR3 is TGTGCCAGCAGCTTAGAGCTTTTCCAAGAGACCCAGTACTTC.

This clonotype was seen many times. A read error may account for a junction end that differs from germline. CDR3 sequence (DNA): TGCAGTGCCAGAGGGGGGTTGCGGGAGACCGCCTACGAGCAGTACTTC. This codes for CSARGGLRETAYEQYF. The gene calls are TRBV20-1 and TRBJ2-7, with D possibly being TRBD2 (7 bases). The length of the CDR3 is 16 residues. Per germline, CDR1 DFQATT and CDR2 SNEGSKA (reference sequence).

The chain links TRBV20-1 to TRBJ2-7, with 9 bases matching TRBD2. The CDR3 is 15 amino acids. V shed 3 bases and J 3 bases; nucleotides not matched to a gene: 9. Per the germline V gene, CDR1 is DFQATT and CDR2 is SNEGSKA (reference sequence). CDR3 protein: CSAREYAGGIYEQYF. DNA of the CDR3: TGCAGTGCTAGGGAGTACGCGGGGGGGATCTACGAGCAGTACTTC.

This rearrangement joins TRBV7-2 to TRBJ1-2, with D possibly matching TRBD1 (6 bases). V was clipped by 2 bases and J by 6 bases, with 16 bases between them. The CDR3 is made up of 15 amino acids. The germline gives CDR1 SGHTA, CDR2 FQGNSA. In DNA, the CDR3 is TGTGCCAGCAGCTTATTCTCCGGGGGCGCTGATGGCTACACCTTC. Amino acids: CASSLFSGGADGYTF.

Ten or more counts support this clonotype. The chain uses TRBV7-7 and TRBJ2-7; tentatively, D is TRBD1 or TRBD2 (5 bases each). This CDR3 has 14 amino acids. Germline V gene data show CDR1 as SSHAT and CDR2 as FNYEAQ (reference sequence). V shed 5 bases and J shed 0 bases, with 11 bases lying between them. CDR3 residues: CASSPGTGSYEQYF. CDR3 coding DNA: TGTGCCAGCAGCCCAGGGACGGGCTCCTACGAGCAGTACTTC.

This clonotype was seen a handful of times. J is TRBJ1-5 and V is TRBV20-1; D is unresolved. The germline V and J ends were trimmed by 7 bases and 5 bases, with 12 bases remaining between them. The CDR3 totals 12 residues. Germline-derived CDR1 and CDR2 are DFQATT and SNEGSKA (reference sequence). The CDR3 spells CSVRRGDQPQHF. In DNA, the CDR3 is TGCAGTGTTCGCCGGGGAGATCAGCCCCAGCATTTT.

The chain carries TRBV7-2 and TRBJ2-7, with unresolved D. This CDR3 region has 15 residues. Germline V gene sequence: CDR1 SGHTA, CDR2 FQGNSA. V lost 4 bases to trimming and J lost 3 bases, with 16 bases between them. CDR3 sequence (DNA): TGTGCCAGCAGCTCAGGACCAGGCTACTACTACGAGCAGTACTTC. Residues: CASSSGPGYYYEQYF. The whole variable domain, remainder taken from reference TRBV7-2 and TRBJ2-7, is GAGVSQSPSNKVTEKGKDVELRCDPISGHTALYWYRQSLGQGLEFLIYFQGNSAPDKSGLPSDRFSAERTGGSVSTLTIQRTQQEDSAVYLCASSSGPGYYYEQYFGPGTRLTVT.

The chain is built from TRBV5-1 and TRBJ1-1, with a weak D call TRBD1 (6 bases). This CDR3 is 14 amino acids long. Germline assignment: CDR1 SGHRS and CDR2 YFSETQ. V was trimmed by 5 bases and J by 1 base, leaving 12 bases between them. The CDR3 spells CASSPQGGNTEAFF. The CDR3 DNA reads as TGCGCCAGCAGTCCACAGGGCGGGAACACTGAAGCTTTCTTT.

As concerns this clonotype: One end of the junction varies from germline; a read error may be responsible. The V call is TRBV7-2, the J call TRBJ2-5; a weak D match, TRBD1 (6 bases). Per germline, CDR1 SGHTA and CDR2 FQGNSA. The CDR3 consists of 13 residues. In nucleotides, the CDR3 is TGTGCCAACAGCTTCGGACAGCAAGAGACCCAGTACTTC. This codes for CANSFGQQETQYF.

Note on this clonotype: This sequence may be a read error, since a much larger clone differs from it by one base. This chain links TRBV7-2 with TRBJ1-1, with 9 bases lining up with TRBD1. CDR1 SGHTA and CDR2 FQGNSA come from the germline V gene. The CDR3 has 13 amino acids. In DNA form, the CDR3 reads TGTGCCAGCAGCACCCGGACAGGGGCTGAAGCTTCCTTT. This translates into CASSTRTGAEASF.

The chain links TRBV12-3 or TRBV12-4 to TRBJ2-5, with D perhaps matching TRBD2 (5 bases). The V gene lost 6 bases and the J gene lost 4 bases, with 15 bases spanning the gap. The CDR3 runs 14 residues. CDR3 bases: TGTGCCAGCAGCGTAGAACTAGGAGGAGAGACCCAGTACTTC. Translated, it gives CASSVELGGETQYF.

This clonotype was seen ten or more times. The V call is TRBV20-1, the J call TRBJ2-3; D is perhaps TRBD1 or TRBD2 (5 bases each). There are 14 residues in the CDR3. Trimming cost V 7 bases and J 0 bases, with 14 bases left between them. The V gene's germline CDR1 is DFQATT and CDR2 SNEGSKA (reference sequence). The CDR3 DNA is TGCAGTGGCCAGAGGGGCCCTAGCACAGATACGCAGTATTTT. This sequence encodes CSGQRGPSTDTQYF.

This clonotype turned up a few times. The chain carries TRBV4-2 and TRBJ1-1, with unresolved D. The CDR3 is 14 amino acids. Germline CDR1 and CDR2: LGHNA and YNFKEQ. Between the trimmed V and J ends, which lost 1 base and 4 bases, there was a span of 10 bases. The CDR3 spells CASSQGGRSTEAFF. In nucleotides, the CDR3 is TGTGCCAGCAGCCAAGGAGGTAGGAGCACTGAAGCTTTCTTT.

The chain carries TRBV30 and TRBJ2-1, with 7 bases aligning to TRBD2. CDR1 is GTSNPN and CDR2 is SVGIG in the germline V gene (reference sequence). V was pared by 3 bases and J by 1 base, with 12 bases of the junction left unmatched. The CDR3 sequence is 17 residues long. Here the CDR3 DNA reads TGTGCCTGGAGGGATCCCCCCTGGCGGGGGTCCTACAATGAGCAGTTCTTC. Amino acid sequence: CAWRDPPWRGSYNEQFF.

The chain joins TRBV28 to TRBJ2-7; D gene ambiguous. Trimming took off 5 bases at V and 7 bases at J, with 12 bases between the two ends. The germline gives CDR1 MDHEN, CDR2 SYDVKM. The CDR3 is 12 residues long. The CDR3 bases are TGTGCCAGCAGTACCCCAACTCAGGAGCAGTACTTC. Translation gives CASSTPTQEQYF.